This T cell receptor beta chain originates from a study of shared clonotypes between healthy human individuals. Within Nashville, Tennessee resided all donors, each a Caucasian adult. A CD45RA+ naive subset and a CD45RA-negative memory subset were split from CD4+ cells. A word on this clone: Its antigen remains unidentified. The identical CDR3 is also encoded by other nucleotide sequences in the sample.

Trimming pared 1 base from V and 1 base from J, leaving 9 bases between. Looked up from germline, CDR1 is SGHRS and CDR2 is YFSETQ. The CDR3 is 14 residues long. The assay was immunoSEQ multiplex PCR, and TCRdb's table has in-frame clones only and misses some. The sample has approximately 1.1 million clones; approximately 80% are singletons. Findings and limits, study-wide: On the whole, naive subsets had larger estimated richness than memory subsets had.

The chain has TRBV5-1 and TRBJ2-7; tentative D call: TRBD2 (6 bases). The TCR comes from a young man in good health. Some clones in this sample may be carry-over from other donors' samples. Sequenced: memory CD4+ T cells from PBMCs. The subset: CD45RA-negative fraction. CDR3 amino acids: CASSLTSGSYEQYF. The CDR3 DNA is TGCGCCAGCAGCTTGACAAGCGGGTCCTACGAGCAGTACTTC.